This T cell receptor (beta chain) was documented in a study of shared clonotypes between healthy human individuals. About the research overall: CD4 naive cells filled three plates per donor, CD4 memory three, CD8 naive two and CD8 memory one. Study outcomes and limitations: Rarefaction indicated that sorted-subset sequencing remained incomplete although depth was large. Sharing across a few donors was seen in around 5% of naive CD4 clonotypes.

A note on this clone: The antigen is unknown.

The germline V gene has CDR1 SGHRS and CDR2 YFSETQ. CDR3 size: 17 residues. V was clipped by 0 bases and J by 1 base; unmatched bases: 6. Repertoires were generated with immunoSEQ multiplex PCR, while TCRdb's copy carries only in-frame clones and drops some. The repertoire consists of millions of clones, with just over 90% occurring once and the leading ten covering roughly 0.15%. This clonotype was obtained from a man younger than 30 in good health. Source material: naive CD4+ T cells sorted from blood. Subset here: CD45RA+ positively selected. The chain joins TRBV5-1 to TRBJ2-1, with 8 positions matching TRBD2. The CDR3 region is CASSLGSGGVSYNEQFF. For the CDR3, the DNA is TGCGCCAGCAGCTTGGGAAGCGGGGGAGTGTCCTACAATGAGCAGTTCTTC.